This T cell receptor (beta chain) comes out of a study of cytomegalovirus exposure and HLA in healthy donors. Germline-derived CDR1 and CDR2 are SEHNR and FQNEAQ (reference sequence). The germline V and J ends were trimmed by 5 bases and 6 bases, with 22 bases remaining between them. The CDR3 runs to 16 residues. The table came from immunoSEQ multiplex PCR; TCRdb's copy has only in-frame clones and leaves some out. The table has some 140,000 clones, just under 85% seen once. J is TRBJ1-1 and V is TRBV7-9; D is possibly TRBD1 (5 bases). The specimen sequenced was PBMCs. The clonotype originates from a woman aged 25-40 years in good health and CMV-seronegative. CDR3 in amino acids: CASSLLGQGLRAEAFF. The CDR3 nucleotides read TGTGCCAGCAGCCTTCTGGGGCAGGGCCTCAGGGCTGAAGCTTTCTTT.